A selection of T cell receptor beta chains follows, all from one sample in a study of blood T cell repertoires in COVID-19. Assay used: immunoSEQ multiplex PCR; TCRdb lists only in-frame clones, some missing. The sample consists of about 160,000 clones, 80% to 90% of them appearing once. Specimen: peripheral blood. These receptors came from a human donor in a cohort sampled during active COVID-19. Each CDR3 is given with its conserved first and last residue. The order of the fields is clone size, D gene, V gene, CDR3 protein. D genes are given only for firm matches. Clone size is not always given. Where it is, it says once, few, many or a class for expanded clones.

- | TRBD2 | TRBV4-1 | CASSQDLAGNEQFF
- | TRBD2 | TRBV19 | CASSIRWEGLNEQFF
- | - | TRBV6-7 | CASSYSIGHNSYEQYF
- | - | TRBV7-9 | CASTPLQVQNYEQYF
- | - | TRBV18 | CASSRQDANTGELFF
- | - | TRBV7-2 | CASSLADGRTQYF
few | TRBD2 | TRBV9 | CASASGTRLYNEQFF
few | TRBD2 | TRBV6-6 | CASSYIGLDDEQYF
- | TRBD1 | TRBV7-3 | CASSSGQGIGYEQYF
- | - | TRBV5-1 | CASSLDGDSAFF
- | TRBD1 | TRBV4-3 | CASSQDGTALNNSPLHF
- | - | TRBV27 | CASRAGNTEAFF
- | TRBD1 | TRBV5-5 | CASSLGGQGEYYEQYF
- | - | TRBV10-2 | CASGGGFEKLFF
- | TRBD1 | TRBV19 | CATLPGQGPNSNQPQHF
- | - | TRBV2 | CASSVAGVFEKLFF
once | TRBD2 | TRBV28 | CASSVGGETQYF
- | TRBD1 | TRBV9 | CASSPQTGGNYGYTF
- | - | TRBV6-2/TRBV6-3 | CASSNPFYEQYF
- | - | TRBV4-1 | CASSQSGANQPQHF
- | - | TRBV6-2/TRBV6-3 | CASSTTGMGYEQYF
- | TRBD2 | TRBV11-2 | CASSFLAGGLNEQFF
- | TRBD1 | TRBV3-1/TRBV3-2 | CASSQDIANRGPEAFF
- | - | TRBV28 | CASSPHLVEGYTF
- | TRBD2 | TRBV18 | CASSPIGAGVYYEQYF
- | - | TRBV14 | CASSPKRVSPYNSPLHF
- | - | TRBV6-5 | CATLIGRNQPQHF
few | TRBD2 | TRBV9 | CASSVSGSGRHNEQFF
- | - | TRBV5-4 | CASTLGGGQRTNYGYTF
- | - | TRBV4-3 | CASSQTEGGRGQPQHF
- | - | TRBV19 | CASTGGPNTEAFF
few | TRBD2 | TRBV28 | CASSPQGAGGRNEQFF
- | - | TRBV6-4 | CASSEEPSSGNTIYF
- | - | TRBV19 | CASGGLHGNQPQHF
- | - | TRBV7-2 | CASSFWTDNTEAFF
few | - | TRBV7-2 | CASSSEIYNEQFF
- | TRBD1 | TRBV5-1 | CASSTDRATEQYF
- | TRBD1 | TRBV6-2/TRBV6-3 | CASSPQQGPNSPLHF
- | - | TRBV6-6 | CASTTQGFDGELFF
- | - | TRBV28 | CASTDSNEQFF
- | - | TRBV10-3 | CAIRARAGADTEAFF
once | TRBD1 | TRBV7-2 | CASSLTGTGAEVAFF
- | TRBD1 | TRBV6-5 | CASSFAGTDNYGYTF
- | - | TRBV7-9 | CASSLGVFPGYTF
- | - | TRBV7-8 | CASSLAGRAGPGYTF
- | - | TRBV24-1 | CATSARDLQETQYF
- | TRBD1 | TRBV28 | CASSKGAGGYTF
- | - | TRBV27 | CASTPPRTDDGYTF
- | - | TRBV19 | CASSAREYYEQYF
- | TRBD1 | TRBV20-1 | CSAKGTGREHF
- | TRBD1 | TRBV30 | CAWQTGVQETQYF
- | TRBD2 | TRBV3-1/TRBV3-2 | CASSQSGGTDTQYF
- | TRBD1 | TRBV29-1 | CSVLVAGGKANYGYTF
- | TRBD1 | TRBV25-1 | CASSDKDRVSGELFF
- | - | TRBV25-1 | CASRSVGPGDEQFF